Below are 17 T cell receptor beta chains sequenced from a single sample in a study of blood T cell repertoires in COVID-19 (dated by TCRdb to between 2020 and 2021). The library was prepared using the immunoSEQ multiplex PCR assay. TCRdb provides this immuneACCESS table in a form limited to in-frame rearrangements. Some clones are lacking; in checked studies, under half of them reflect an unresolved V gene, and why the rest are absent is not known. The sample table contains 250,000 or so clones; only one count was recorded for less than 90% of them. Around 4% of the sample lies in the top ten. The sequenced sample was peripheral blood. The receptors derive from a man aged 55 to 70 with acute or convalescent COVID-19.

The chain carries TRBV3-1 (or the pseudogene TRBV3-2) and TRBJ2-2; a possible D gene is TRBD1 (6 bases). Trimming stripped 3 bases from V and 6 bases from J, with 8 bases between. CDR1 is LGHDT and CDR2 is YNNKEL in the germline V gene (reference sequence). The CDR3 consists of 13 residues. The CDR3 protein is CASSHTGPGELFF. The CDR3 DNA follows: TGTGCCAGCAGCCATACAGGGCCCGGGGAGCTGTTTTTT.

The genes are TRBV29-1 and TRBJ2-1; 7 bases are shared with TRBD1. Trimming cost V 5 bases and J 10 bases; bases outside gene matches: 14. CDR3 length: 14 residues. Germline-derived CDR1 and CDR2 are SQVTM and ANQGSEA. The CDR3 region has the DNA TGCAGCGTTTTGACAGGGTTAGGCTCGAGGGAGCAGTTCTTC. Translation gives CSVLTGLGSREQFF.

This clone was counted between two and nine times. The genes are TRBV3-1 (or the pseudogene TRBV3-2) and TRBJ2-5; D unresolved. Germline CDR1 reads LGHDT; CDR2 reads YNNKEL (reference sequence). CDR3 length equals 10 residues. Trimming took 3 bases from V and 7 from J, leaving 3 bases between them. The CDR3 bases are TGTGCCAGCAGCCACGGGACCCAGTACTTC. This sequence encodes CASSHGTQYF.

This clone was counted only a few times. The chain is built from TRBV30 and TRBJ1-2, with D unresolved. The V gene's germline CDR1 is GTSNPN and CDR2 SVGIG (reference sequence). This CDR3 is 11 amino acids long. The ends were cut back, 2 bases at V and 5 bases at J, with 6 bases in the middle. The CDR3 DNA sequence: TGTGCCTGGAGTCCCGGTTATGGCTACACCTTC. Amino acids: CAWSPGYGYTF.

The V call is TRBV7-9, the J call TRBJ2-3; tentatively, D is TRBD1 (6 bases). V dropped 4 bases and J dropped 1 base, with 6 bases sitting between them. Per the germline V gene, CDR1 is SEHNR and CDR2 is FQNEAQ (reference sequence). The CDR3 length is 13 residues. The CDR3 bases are TGTGCCAGCAGCTACAGGGGCACAGATACGCAGTATTTT. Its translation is CASSYRGTDTQYF.

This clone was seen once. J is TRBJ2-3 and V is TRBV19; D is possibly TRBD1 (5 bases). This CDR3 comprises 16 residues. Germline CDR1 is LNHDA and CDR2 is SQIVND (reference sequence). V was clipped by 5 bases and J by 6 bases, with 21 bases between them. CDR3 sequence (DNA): TGTGCCAGTAGTGCCAGGGTGAGATCTGATGGGGATACGCAGTATTTT. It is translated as CASSARVRSDGDTQYF.

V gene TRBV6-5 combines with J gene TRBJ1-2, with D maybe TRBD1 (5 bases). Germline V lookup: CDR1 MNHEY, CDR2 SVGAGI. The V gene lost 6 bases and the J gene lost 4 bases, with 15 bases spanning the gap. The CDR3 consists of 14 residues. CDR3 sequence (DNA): TGTGCCAGCAGCCCAGGGTCGAGTCCCTATGGCTACACCTTC. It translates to CASSPGSSPYGYTF.

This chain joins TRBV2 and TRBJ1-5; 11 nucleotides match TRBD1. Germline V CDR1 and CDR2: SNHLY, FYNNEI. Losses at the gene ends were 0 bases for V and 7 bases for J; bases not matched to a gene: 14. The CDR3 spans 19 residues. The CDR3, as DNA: TGTGCCAGCAGTGAAGCACCATGGACAGGGGGCGAGAAGAGGCAGCCCCAGCATTTT. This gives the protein CASSEAPWTGGEKRQPQHF.

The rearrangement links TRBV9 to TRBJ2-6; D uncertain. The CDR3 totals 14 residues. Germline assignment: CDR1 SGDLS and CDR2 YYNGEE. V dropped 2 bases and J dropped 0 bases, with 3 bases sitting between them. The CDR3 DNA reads TGTGCCAGCAGCGTTATCTCTGGGGCCAACGTCCTGACTTTC. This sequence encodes CASSVISGANVLTF.

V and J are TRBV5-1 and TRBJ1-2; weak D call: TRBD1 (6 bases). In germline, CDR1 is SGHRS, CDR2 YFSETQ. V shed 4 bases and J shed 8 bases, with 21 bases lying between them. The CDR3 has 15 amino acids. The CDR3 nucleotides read TGCGCCAGCAGCCTAGCCGACAGGCCGGGGGGCGGCTACACCTTC. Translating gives CASSLADRPGGGYTF.

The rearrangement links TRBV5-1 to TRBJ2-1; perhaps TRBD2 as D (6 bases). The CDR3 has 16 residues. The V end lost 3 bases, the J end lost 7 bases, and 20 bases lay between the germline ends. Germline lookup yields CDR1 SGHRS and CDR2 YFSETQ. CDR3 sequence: CASSSGGTTVWNEQFF. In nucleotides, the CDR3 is TGCGCCAGCAGCTCTGGAGGGACCACCGTTTGGAATGAGCAGTTCTTC.

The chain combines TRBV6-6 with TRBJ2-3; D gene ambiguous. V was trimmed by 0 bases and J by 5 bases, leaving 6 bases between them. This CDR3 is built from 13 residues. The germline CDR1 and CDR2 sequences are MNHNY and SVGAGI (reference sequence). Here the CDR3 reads CASSYSFGDTQYF. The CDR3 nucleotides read TGTGCCAGCAGTTACTCATTCGGAGATACGCAGTATTTT.

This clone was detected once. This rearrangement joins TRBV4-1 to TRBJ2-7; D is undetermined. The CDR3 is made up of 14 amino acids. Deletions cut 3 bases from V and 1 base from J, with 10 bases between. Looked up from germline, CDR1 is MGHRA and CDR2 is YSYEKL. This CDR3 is CASSQLGRSYEQYF. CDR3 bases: TGCGCCAGCAGCCAGTTGGGCAGATCCTACGAGCAGTACTTC.

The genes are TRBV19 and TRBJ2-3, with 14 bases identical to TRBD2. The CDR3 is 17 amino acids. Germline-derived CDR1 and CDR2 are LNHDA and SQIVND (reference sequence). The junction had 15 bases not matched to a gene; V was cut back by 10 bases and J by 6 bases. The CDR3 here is CATGWGRLAGGSDTQYF. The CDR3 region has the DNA TGTGCCACGGGATGGGGCCGACTAGCGGGGGGGTCGGATACGCAGTATTTT.

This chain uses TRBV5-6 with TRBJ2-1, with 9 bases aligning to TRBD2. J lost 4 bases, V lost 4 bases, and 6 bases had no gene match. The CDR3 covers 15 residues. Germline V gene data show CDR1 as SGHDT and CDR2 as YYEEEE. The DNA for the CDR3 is TGTGCCAGCAGCGTGGGACTAGCAGGTTACAATGAGCAGTTCTTC. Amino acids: CASSVGLAGYNEQFF.

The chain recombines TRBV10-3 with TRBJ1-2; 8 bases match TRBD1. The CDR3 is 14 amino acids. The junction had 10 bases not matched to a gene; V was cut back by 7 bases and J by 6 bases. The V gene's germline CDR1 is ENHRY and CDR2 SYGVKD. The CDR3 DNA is TGTGCCATCAACCTCCAGGGGGCGTTTGATGGCTACACCTTC. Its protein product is CAINLQGAFDGYTF.

The CDR3 spells CASSLADEQFF. The CDR3 bases are TGCGCCAGCAGCTTAGCCGATGAGCAGTTCTTC. V usage is TRBV5-1 and J usage is TRBJ2-1; no clear D. The ends were cut back, 2 bases at V and 8 bases at J, with 5 bases in the middle. The CDR3 consists of 11 residues. Germline CDR1 and CDR2: SGHRS and YFSETQ.